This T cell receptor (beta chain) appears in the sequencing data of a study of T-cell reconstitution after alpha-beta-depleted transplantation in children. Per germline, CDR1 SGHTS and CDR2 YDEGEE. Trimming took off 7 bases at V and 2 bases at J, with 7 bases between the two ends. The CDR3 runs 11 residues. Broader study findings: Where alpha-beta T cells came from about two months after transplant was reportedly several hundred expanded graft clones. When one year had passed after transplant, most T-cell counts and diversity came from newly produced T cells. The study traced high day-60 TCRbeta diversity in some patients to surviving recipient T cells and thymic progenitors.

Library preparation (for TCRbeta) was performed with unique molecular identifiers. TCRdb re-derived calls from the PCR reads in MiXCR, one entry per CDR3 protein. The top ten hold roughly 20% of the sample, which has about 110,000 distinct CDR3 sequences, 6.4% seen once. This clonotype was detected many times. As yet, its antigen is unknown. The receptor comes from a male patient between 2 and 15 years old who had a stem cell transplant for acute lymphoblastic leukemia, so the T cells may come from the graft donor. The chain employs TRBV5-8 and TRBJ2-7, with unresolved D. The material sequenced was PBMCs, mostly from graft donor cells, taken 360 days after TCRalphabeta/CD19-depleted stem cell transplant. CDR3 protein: CASADTYEQYF. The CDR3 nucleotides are TGTGCCAGCGCCGACACCTACGAGCAGTACTTC.